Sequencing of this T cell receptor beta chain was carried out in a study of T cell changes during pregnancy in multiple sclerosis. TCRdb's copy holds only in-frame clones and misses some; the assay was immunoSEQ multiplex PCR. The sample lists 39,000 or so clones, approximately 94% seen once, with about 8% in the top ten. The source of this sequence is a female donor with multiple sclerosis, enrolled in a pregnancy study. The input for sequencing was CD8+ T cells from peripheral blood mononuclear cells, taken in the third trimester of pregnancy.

DNA for the CDR3: TGTGCCAGCAGCCTCCCCACTACTAGTCCGGAGACCCAGTACTTC. Translating it yields CASSLPTTSPETQYF. This chain connects TRBV7-2 to TRBJ2-5, with D possibly matching TRBD2 (5 bases). The germline V gene encodes CDR1 SGHTA and CDR2 FQGNSA. Trimming took 5 bases from V and 5 from J, leaving 18 bases between them. This CDR3 is built from 15 residues.